This TCR beta chain stems from a study of blood T cell repertoires in COVID-19. The overall study: COVID-19 samples from acute and convalescent phases originated in the United States, Italy and Spain. The cDNA or gDNA used as material had been derived from T cells, B-cell-depleted T cells, or PBMCs.

V was trimmed by 8 bases and J by 8 bases, leaving 15 bases between them. The CDR3 totals 12 residues. The germline V gene has CDR1 MDHEN and CDR2 SYDVKM. In the original processing: Reference gene primer amplification gave nucleated cell count estimates. Only in-frame clones appear in the TCRdb table, and some are missing; sequencing was by immunoSEQ multiplex PCR. V and J calls and clone size come straight from that table; D and trimming were deduced from the DNA. The sample comprises over 85,000 clones, over 75% of which are singletons, and around 12% rests with the top ten. Input material: peripheral blood. V usage is TRBV28 and J usage is TRBJ1-2; D is possibly TRBD1 (6 bases). This TCR was recovered from a human donor in a cohort sampled during active COVID-19. DNA of the CDR3: TGTGCCAGCGTATCACAGGGTGGCGGCTACACCTTC. Its protein is CASVSQGGGYTF.